The 17 T cell receptor beta chains below all came from one sample that was sequenced in a study of CD8 T cells in Susac syndrome. Random hexamers were used to reverse transcribe the RNA input (roughly 0.5 to 1 ug). From the immunoSEQ multiplex PCR reads, TCRdb called clonotypes with MiXCR, one entry per CDR3 protein. The table includes about 210,000 distinct CDR3 sequences, about 95% detected once. Sequencing was performed on CD4+ T cells from PBMCs. The receptors were gathered from a human donor with multiple sclerosis.

The CDR3 sequence is CASCRPTRYNEQFF. The CDR3, as DNA: TGTGCCAGCTGCCGCCCTACTCGGTACAATGAGCAGTTCTTC. The V call is TRBV12-3 or TRBV12-4, the J call TRBJ2-1; D is unresolved. V was cut by 8 bases and J by 4 bases, with 15 bases left in between. The CDR3 extends over 14 amino acids.

The rearrangement links TRBV19 to TRBJ2-1; a weak D match, TRBD2 (6 bases). The CDR3 length is 17 residues. V lost 1 base and J 0 bases, leaving 13 bases between the germline ends. Germline CDR1 reads LNHDA; CDR2 reads SQIVND (reference sequence). The CDR3 sequence: CASSIGGLSSSYNEQFF. DNA of the CDR3: TGTGCCAGTAGTATAGGGGGACTCTCCTCCTCCTACAATGAGCAGTTCTTC.

Remarks on this clonotype: An end of the junction differs from the germline gene, which may be a read error. The V gene is TRBV15, the J gene TRBJ2-3; 7 nucleotides align to TRBD2. From germline, CDR1 is LNHNV and CDR2 YYDKDF (reference sequence). The CDR3 covers 16 residues. In nucleotides, the CDR3 is TGTGCCACCTCTAGCGGTTCGAGTCTCATCACAGGTACGCAGTATTTT. Residues: CATSSGSSLITGTQYF.

The sample holds a few counts of this clonotype. The chain's CDR3 is CASSLGGIYEQYF. For the CDR3, the DNA is TGTGCCAGCAGTTTAGGTGGGATCTACGAGCAGTACTTC. The genes are TRBV28 and TRBJ2-7; the D is unclear. Trimming shortened V by 2 bases and J by 3 bases, and 8 bases separated the two germline ends. CDR1 is MDHEN, CDR2 SYDVKM, per germline. The CDR3 covers 13 residues.

The V and J genes are TRBV7-9 and TRBJ1-2; TRBD1 might be the D (6 bases). Germline assignment: CDR1 SEHNR and CDR2 FQNEAQ (reference sequence). The V end lost 5 bases, the J end lost 7 bases, and 23 bases lay between the germline ends. The CDR3 sequence is 16 residues long. The CDR3 DNA sequence: TGTGCCAGCAGCCAACTAGCGGGGGGCCTGGGAAGTGGCTACACCTTC. Its protein product is CASSQLAGGLGSGYTF.

The chain has TRBV12-3 or TRBV12-4 and TRBJ2-3; D gene uncertain. The CDR3 is 14 residues long. Trimming left V 8 bases short and J 0 bases short, with 12 bases between. For the CDR3, the DNA is TGTGCCAGCCGAGGAAGACCTAGCACAGATACGCAGTATTTT. It specifies CASRGRPSTDTQYF.

This clonotype was seen only once. This chain uses TRBV29-1 with TRBJ2-7, with TRBD1 identical over 7 bases. V was pared by 5 bases and J by 3 bases, with 10 bases of the junction left unmatched. The germline gives CDR1 SQVTM, CDR2 ANQGSEA. The CDR3 covers 14 residues. The CDR3 region is CSVSKGAGNYEQYF. In DNA, the CDR3 is TGCAGCGTTTCCAAGGGGGCAGGGAACTACGAGCAGTACTTC.

The genes are TRBV4-1 and TRBJ1-2; TRBD1 agrees at 7 bases. The CDR3 length is 16 residues. Germline V gives CDR1 MGHRA, CDR2 YSYEKL. V dropped 0 bases and J dropped 7; count of bases not matched to a gene: 11. The DNA for the CDR3 is TGCGCCAGCAGCCAAGAAAGGAGCTACAGGGGACCTGGCTACACCTTC. It codes for CASSQERSYRGPGYTF.

The chain combines TRBV28 with TRBJ1-2, with TRBD1 as a possible D gene (6 bases). Germline V gives CDR1 MDHEN, CDR2 SYDVKM. Trimming cost V 5 bases and J 3 bases, with 25 bases left between them. This CDR3 is built from 18 residues. The CDR3 DNA reads TGTGCCAGCAGTACAGGGAACCTCGGTAGGGGACCGGACTATGGCTACACCTTC. It encodes CASSTGNLGRGPDYGYTF.

In its sample, this clonotype was seen a few times. This chain connects TRBV20-1 to TRBJ2-7, with 10 nucleotides matching TRBD2. This CDR3 is built from 13 residues. V lost 3 bases to trimming and J lost 5 bases; unmatched junction nucleotides: 4. Germline V gives CDR1 DFQATT, CDR2 SNEGSKA (reference sequence). The CDR3 protein is CSARLAGGDEQYF. For the CDR3, the DNA is TGCAGTGCTAGGTTAGCGGGAGGCGACGAGCAGTACTTC.

The V call is TRBV6-6, the J call TRBJ2-1; D is perhaps TRBD2 (6 bases). Trimming took off 5 bases at V and 3 bases at J, with 14 bases between the two ends. The CDR3 extends over 15 amino acids. The germline V gene encodes CDR1 MNHNY and CDR2 SVGAGI (reference sequence). CDR3 nucleotide sequence: TGTGCCAGCAGTCTTAGCGGAGCACACTACAATGAGCAGTTCTTC. It codes for CASSLSGAHYNEQFF.

The genes are TRBV5-1 and TRBJ2-5; weak D call: TRBD1 (6 bases). V was cut by 5 bases and J by 4 bases, with 18 bases left in between. The germline V gene has CDR1 SGHRS and CDR2 YFSETQ. This CDR3 is built from 15 residues. This CDR3 reads CASSFYGTRGETQYF. The DNA for the CDR3 is TGCGCCAGCAGTTTCTACGGGACACGGGGAGAGACCCAGTACTTC.

The CDR3 sequence: CASSLSRGADTQYF. In DNA, the CDR3 is TGTGCCAGCAGCTTGAGCAGGGGAGCAGATACGCAGTATTTT. This chain joins TRBV11-2 and TRBJ2-3, with D possibly being TRBD1 (6 bases). Germline V gene data show CDR1 as SGHAT and CDR2 as FQNNGV. V dropped 3 bases and J dropped 4 bases, with 11 bases sitting between them. CDR3 length: 14 residues.

The V gene is TRBV3-1, the J gene TRBJ1-1, with a tentative D call TRBD1 (5 bases). Germline CDR1 reads LGHDT; CDR2 reads YNNKEL (reference sequence). This CDR3 comprises 15 residues. Trimming took off 0 bases at V and 8 bases at J, with 16 bases between the two ends. Here the CDR3 reads CASSQEGSSRQEAFF. DNA for the CDR3: TGTGCCAGCAGCCAAGAGGGATCCTCCCGACAGGAAGCTTTCTTT.

This rearrangement joins TRBV11-1 to TRBJ2-5, with 9 bases lining up with TRBD1. The CDR3 totals 13 residues. CDR1 is SGHAT, CDR2 FQDESV, per germline (reference sequence). With V trimmed by 5 bases and J by 5 bases, 3 bases remained unmatched. The chain's CDR3 is CASSHRGLETQYF. CDR3 nucleotide sequence: TGTGCCAGCAGCCACAGGGGGCTGGAGACCCAGTACTTC.

The chain is built from TRBV6-5 and TRBJ1-6; possible D gene TRBD1, 6 bases. V lost 6 bases to trimming and J lost 8 bases, with 11 bases between them. Germline assignment: CDR1 MNHEY and CDR2 SVGAGI. The CDR3 is 13 residues long. CDR3 sequence (DNA): TGTGCCAGCAGACTCGGGACATATTCACCCCTCCACTTT. The encoded protein is CASRLGTYSPLHF.

The chain is built from TRBV5-1 and TRBJ1-1; 8 bases map to TRBD1. The J segment lost 6 bases and the V segment lost 0 bases, leaving 7 bases of the junction unmatched. CDR1 SGHRS and CDR2 YFSETQ come from the germline V gene. The CDR3 has 15 residues. CDR3 sequence reads: CASSLAPGGFSEAFF. The CDR3 coding sequence is TGCGCCAGCAGCTTGGCCCCAGGGGGCTTTTCTGAAGCTTTCTTT.